The 21 T cell receptor beta chains presented below share a single source sample, sequenced in a study of shared clonotypes between healthy human individuals. The protocol was immunoSEQ multiplex PCR, while the TCRdb copy is restricted to in-frame clones and leaves out a portion. The table includes some 2,000,000 clones, nearly 97% detected once. Material for sequencing was naive CD4+ T cells sorted from blood. Subset here: CD45RA+ positively selected. The source of these receptors is a man aged 18 to 30 in good health.

This clone appeared once. V gene TRBV18 combines with J gene TRBJ1-5, with D tentatively TRBD1 (5 bases). The CDR3 totals 15 residues. CDR1 KGHSH and CDR2 LQKENI come from the germline V gene. V gave up 0 bases and J gave up 7 bases, with 13 bases separating them. The CDR3 spells CASSPPGRGWQPQHF. The CDR3 DNA follows: TGTGCCAGCTCACCACCCGGAAGGGGCTGGCAGCCCCAGCATTTT.

The chain carries TRBV14 and TRBJ1-1; D uncertain. Trimming took off 6 bases at V and 1 base at J, with 3 bases between the two ends. This CDR3 is 11 amino acids long. Looked up from germline, CDR1 is SGHDN and CDR2 is FVKESK. As DNA, the CDR3 is TGTGCCAGCAGACAGAACACTGAAGCTTTCTTT. This sequence encodes CASRQNTEAFF.

With respect to this clone: Other nucleotide sequences from this sample produce the same CDR3. This chain links TRBV20-1 with TRBJ1-1; no definite D call. The germline CDR1 and CDR2 sequences are DFQATT and SNEGSKA (reference sequence). V shed 1 base and J shed 4 bases, with 4 bases lying between them. There are 11 residues in the CDR3. The CDR3 protein is CSARVGTEAFF. CDR3 nucleotides: TGCAGTGCTAGAGTTGGCACTGAAGCTTTCTTT.

The rearrangement joins TRBV5-1 to TRBJ2-5, with D uncertain. This CDR3 is built from 14 residues. Per germline, CDR1 SGHRS and CDR2 YFSETQ. V lost 0 bases and J lost 2, with 8 bases in between. This chain's CDR3 is CASSLEWGQETQYF. The DNA for the CDR3 is TGCGCCAGCAGCTTGGAATGGGGTCAAGAGACCCAGTACTTC.

A single count supports this clone. V and J are TRBV5-8 and TRBJ2-1; 10 bases match TRBD1. CDR3 length equals 16 residues. J lost 3 bases, V lost 4 bases, and 7 bases had no gene match. CDR1 is SGHTS, CDR2 YDEGEE, per germline. This CDR3 reads CASSDTDRGLYNEQFF. The CDR3 DNA reads as TGTGCCAGCAGCGATACCGACAGGGGGCTCTACAATGAGCAGTTCTTC. The complete variable domain, with remaining parts taken from reference TRBV5-8 and TRBJ2-1, reads EAGVTQSPTHLIKTRGQQATLRCSPISGHTSVYWYQQALGLGLQFLLWYDEGEERNRGNFPPRFSGRQFPNYSSELNVNALELEDSALYLCASSDTDRGLYNEQFFGPGTRLTVL.

The genes are TRBV10-3 and TRBJ2-3; D is unclear. This CDR3 has 15 amino acids. The V end was cut by 8 bases, the J end by 1 base, with 16 bases between. The V gene's germline CDR1 is ENHRY and CDR2 SYGVKD. The CDR3 loop is CAIGLGGSGTDTQYF. CDR3 sequence (DNA): TGTGCCATCGGCCTGGGTGGGTCTGGCACAGATACGCAGTATTTT.

The chain has TRBV18 and TRBJ1-1, with 7 positions matching TRBD1. This CDR3 comprises 14 residues. The germline V gene has CDR1 KGHSH and CDR2 LQKENI. After removal of 2 bases from V and 3 bases from J, the junction contained 3 bases not matched to a gene. The CDR3 loop is CASSPTTGYTEAFF. The CDR3 DNA reads TGTGCCAGCTCACCAACGACAGGGTACACTGAAGCTTTCTTT.

The rearrangement joins TRBV7-2 to TRBJ2-5; 11 bases line up with TRBD2. Trimming took 0 bases from V and 9 from J; bases not matched to a gene: 6. The germline V gene has CDR1 SGHTA and CDR2 FQGNSA. The CDR3 sequence is 15 residues long. CDR3 loop: CASSLARLAGGPQYF. Here the CDR3 DNA reads TGTGCCAGCAGCTTAGCGCGGTTAGCGGGAGGGCCCCAGTACTTC. Full variable domain (remainder filled in from reference TRBV7-2 and TRBJ2-5): GAGVSQSPSNKVTEKGKDVELRCDPISGHTALYWYRQSLGQGLEFLIYFQGNSAPDKSGLPSDRFSAERTGGSVSTLTIQRTQQEDSAVYLCASSLARLAGGPQYFGPGTRLLVL.

J is TRBJ1-6 and V is TRBV2; D is uncertain. From germline, CDR1 is SNHLY and CDR2 FYNNEI. V dropped 4 bases and J dropped 8 bases, with 15 bases sitting between them. The CDR3 extends over 15 amino acids. The CDR3 loop is CASSALGFGDSPLHF. CDR3 in DNA: TGTGCCAGCAGTGCACTGGGGTTCGGGGATTCACCCCTCCACTTT.

The J gene is TRBJ2-3, the V gene TRBV5-1, with TRBD2 matching 7 bases. Trimming cost V 7 bases and J 2 bases; bases outside gene matches: 1. Germline assignment: CDR1 SGHRS and CDR2 YFSETQ. This CDR3 region has 12 residues. The CDR3: CASRDYTDTQYF. Written as DNA, the CDR3 is TGCGCCAGCCGGGACTACACAGATACGCAGTATTTT.

The count of this clone is one. V usage is TRBV7-9 and J usage is TRBJ1-1; TRBD1 might be the D (5 bases). The V and J ends lost 3 bases and 3 bases respectively, with 11 bases between them. This CDR3 is built from 14 residues. The germline V gene encodes CDR1 SEHNR and CDR2 FQNEAQ (reference sequence). CDR3 DNA sequence: TGTGCCAGCAGCTTCGGGGCGACGGACACTGAAGCTTTCTTT. Encoded protein: CASSFGATDTEAFF.

Note on this clone: The same CDR3 arises from other DNA sequences in this sample as well. The V call is TRBV18, the J call TRBJ1-1, with D tentatively TRBD1 (5 bases). Per the germline V gene, CDR1 is KGHSH and CDR2 is LQKENI. This CDR3 region has 14 residues. Trimming took off 3 bases at V and 3 bases at J, with 11 bases between the two ends. This CDR3 is CASSPTGGDTEAFF. CDR3 sequence (DNA): TGTGCCAGCTCACCGACCGGAGGGGACACTGAAGCTTTCTTT.

This chain's CDR3 is CASSLGLAGFHYEQYF. CDR3 coding DNA: TGTGCCAGCAGCTTGGGCCTAGCGGGGTTTCACTACGAGCAGTACTTC. V is TRBV5-6 and J is TRBJ2-7, with TRBD2 matching 9 bases. The V segment lost 0 bases and the J segment 3 bases; nucleotides outside the gene matches: 7. The CDR3 has 16 amino acids. CDR1 is SGHDT and CDR2 is YYEEEE in the germline V gene.

The CDR3 spells CASSIAARVGQPQHF. Written as DNA, the CDR3 is TGTGCCAGTAGTATCGCGGCCAGGGTCGGTCAGCCCCAGCATTTT. V and J are TRBV19 and TRBJ1-5, with TRBD1 as a possible D gene (5 bases). The CDR3 consists of 15 residues. The V gene's germline CDR1 is LNHDA and CDR2 SQIVND (reference sequence). The ends were cut back, 3 bases at V and 6 bases at J, with 15 bases in the middle. The full variable domain, completed using reference TRBV19 and TRBJ1-5, is DGGITQSPKYLFRKEGQNVTLSCEQNLNHDAMYWYRQDPGQGLRLIYYSQIVNDFQKGDIAEGYSVSREKKESFPLTVTSAQKNPTAFYLCASSIAARVGQPQHFGDGTRLSIL.

The rearrangement uses TRBV15 and TRBJ1-3; unclear D gene. V lost 3 bases, J lost 0 bases, and 6 bases lay in between. The germline V gene encodes CDR1 LNHNV and CDR2 YYDKDF (reference sequence). The CDR3 extends over 14 amino acids. CDR3 loop: CATSRGASGNTIYF. CDR3 coding DNA: TGTGCCACCAGCAGGGGTGCCTCTGGAAACACCATATATTTT.

This chain joins TRBV5-6 and TRBJ1-2; perhaps TRBD1 as D (5 bases). V gave up 0 bases and J gave up 3 bases, with 12 bases separating them. This CDR3 spans 15 amino acids. Germline values: CDR1 SGHDT, CDR2 YYEEEE. Written as DNA, the CDR3 is TGTGCCAGCAGCTTGGAGGTCAGGGAGGACTATGGCTACACCTTC. This gives the protein CASSLEVREDYGYTF.

CDR3 loop: CASSLGGGGNTGELFF. The CDR3 nucleotides are TGTGCCAGCAGCTTAGGAGGAGGTGGGAACACCGGGGAGCTGTTTTTT. The rearrangement joins TRBV7-6 to TRBJ2-2, with a possible D match to TRBD2 (5 bases). V dropped 1 base and J dropped 1 base, with 10 bases sitting between them. The CDR3 runs 16 residues. Germline V gives CDR1 SGHVS, CDR2 FNYEAQ.

V usage is TRBV19 and J usage is TRBJ2-3, with D unresolved. The CDR3 extends over 15 amino acids. Between the trimmed V and J ends, which lost 0 bases and 2 bases, there was a span of 9 bases. Germline V lookup: CDR1 LNHDA, CDR2 SQIVND (reference sequence). In nucleotides, the CDR3 is TGTGCCAGTAGTATAGAGCTCACAGACACAGATACGCAGTATTTT. This translates into CASSIELTDTDTQYF. Combining the CDR3 with reference TRBV19 and TRBJ2-3 gives the whole variable domain DGGITQSPKYLFRKEGQNVTLSCEQNLNHDAMYWYRQDPGQGLRLIYYSQIVNDFQKGDIAEGYSVSREKKESFPLTVTSAQKNPTAFYLCASSIELTDTDTQYFGPGTRLTVL.

The rearrangement uses TRBV2 and TRBJ1-1; D may be TRBD1 (5 bases). The CDR3 contains 14 residues. CDR1 and CDR2 (germline): SNHLY, FYNNEI. V dropped 7 bases and J dropped 1 base, with 13 bases sitting between them. The CDR3 DNA reads as TGTGCCAGCAAGGACACTCAGAAGAACACTGAAGCTTTCTTT. Protein: CASKDTQKNTEAFF.

This chain connects TRBV6-7 to TRBJ2-7; 10 positions match TRBD1. Being an ORF, TRBV6-7 has a function that is uncertain. The CDR3 runs to 15 residues. J gave up 3 bases and V 3 bases, and 5 bases lay outside the gene matches. The CDR3, as DNA: TGTGCCAGCAGTTATCGTAGGACAGGGGGCTACGAGCAGTACTTC. This encodes CASSYRRTGGYEQYF.

The rearrangement uses TRBV30 and TRBJ1-5; D may be TRBD1 (5 bases). Per the germline V gene, CDR1 is GTSNPN and CDR2 is SVGIG (reference sequence). The length of the CDR3 is 14 residues. Trimming took off 3 bases at V and 7 bases at J, with 16 bases between the two ends. This CDR3 is CAWSGQGGRQPQHF. In DNA, the CDR3 is TGTGCCTGGAGCGGCCAGGGTGGTAGACAGCCCCAGCATTTT.